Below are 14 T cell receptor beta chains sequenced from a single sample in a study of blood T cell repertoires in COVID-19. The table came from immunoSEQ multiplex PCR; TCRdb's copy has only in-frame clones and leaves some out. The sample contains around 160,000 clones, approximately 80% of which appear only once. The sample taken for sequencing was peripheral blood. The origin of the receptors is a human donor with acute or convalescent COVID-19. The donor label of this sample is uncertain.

The chain's CDR3 is CASSSPGLLGYGYTF. Written as DNA, the CDR3 is TGTGCCAGCAGTTCCCCAGGGCTTTTGGGGTATGGCTACACCTTC. The genes are TRBV27 and TRBJ1-2; a possible D gene is TRBD1 (5 bases). V was shortened by 4 bases and J by 5 bases, with 17 bases between the two germline ends. The CDR3 sequence is 15 residues long. Per the germline V gene, CDR1 is MNHEY and CDR2 is SMNVEV (reference sequence).

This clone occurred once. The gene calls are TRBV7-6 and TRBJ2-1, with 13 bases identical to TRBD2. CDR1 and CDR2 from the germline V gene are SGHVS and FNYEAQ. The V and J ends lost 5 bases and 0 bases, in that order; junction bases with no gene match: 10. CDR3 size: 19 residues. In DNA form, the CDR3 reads TGTGCCAGCAGCACCCCGGGACTAGCGGGGACCAGCTCCTACAATGAGCAGTTCTTC. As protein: CASSTPGLAGTSSYNEQFF.

The CDR3: CASSLQEGSGYTF. The CDR3 nucleotides are TGTGCCAGTAGTTTACAGGAGGGAAGCGGCTACACCTTC. The chain employs TRBV19 and TRBJ1-2, with D maybe TRBD1 (5 bases). Looked up from germline, CDR1 is LNHDA and CDR2 is SQIVND (reference sequence). The CDR3 extends over 13 amino acids. Trimming removed 5 bases from V and 8 bases from J, with 15 bases in between. Supplemented by reference TRBV19 and TRBJ1-2, the full variable domain reads DGGITQSPKYLFRKEGQNVTLSCEQNLNHDAMYWYRQDPGQGLRLIYYSQIVNDFQKGDIAEGYSVSREKKESFPLTVTSAQKNPTAFYLCASSLQEGSGYTFGSGTRLTVV.

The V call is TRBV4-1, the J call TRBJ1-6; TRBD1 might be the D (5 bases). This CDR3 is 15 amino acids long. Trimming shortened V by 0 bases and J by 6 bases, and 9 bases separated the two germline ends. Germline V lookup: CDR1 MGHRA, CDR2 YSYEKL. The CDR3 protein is CASSQETARNSPLHF. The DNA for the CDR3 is TGCGCCAGCAGCCAAGAGACAGCGCGTAATTCACCCCTCCACTTT.

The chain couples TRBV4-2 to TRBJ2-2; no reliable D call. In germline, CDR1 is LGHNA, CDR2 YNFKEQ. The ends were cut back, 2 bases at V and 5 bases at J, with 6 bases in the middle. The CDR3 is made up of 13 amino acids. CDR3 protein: CASSQTGTGELFF. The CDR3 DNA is TGTGCCAGCAGCCAAACCGGGACCGGGGAGCTGTTTTTT.

The CDR3 here is CASSPGQTYEQYF. The CDR3 bases are TGTGCCAGCAGCCCGGGACAAACCTACGAGCAGTACTTC. The J gene is TRBJ2-7, the V gene TRBV6-6, with D possibly TRBD1 on 6 matching bases. Trimming cost V 6 bases and J 2 bases, with 11 bases left between them. The germline V gene has CDR1 MNHNY and CDR2 SVGAGI (reference sequence). The CDR3 is made up of 13 amino acids.

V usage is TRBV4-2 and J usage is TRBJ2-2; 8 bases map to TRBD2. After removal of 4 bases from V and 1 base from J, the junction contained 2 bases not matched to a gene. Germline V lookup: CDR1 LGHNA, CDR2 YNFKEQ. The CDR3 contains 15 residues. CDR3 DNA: TGTGCCAGCAGCCGGAGCGGGAGGAACACCGGGGAGCTGTTTTTT. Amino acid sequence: CASSRSGRNTGELFF.

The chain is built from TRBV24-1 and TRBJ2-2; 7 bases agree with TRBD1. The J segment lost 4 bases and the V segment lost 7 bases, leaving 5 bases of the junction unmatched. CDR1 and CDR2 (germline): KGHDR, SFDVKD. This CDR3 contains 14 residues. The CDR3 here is CATSRDSLTGELFF. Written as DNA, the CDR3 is TGTGCCACCAGCCGGGACAGCCTCACCGGGGAGCTGTTTTTT.

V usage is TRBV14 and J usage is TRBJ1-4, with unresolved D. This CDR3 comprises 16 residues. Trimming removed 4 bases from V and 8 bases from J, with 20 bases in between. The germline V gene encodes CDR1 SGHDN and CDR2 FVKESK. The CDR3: CASSPAAWRAREKLFF. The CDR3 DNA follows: TGTGCCAGCAGCCCCGCTGCGTGGAGGGCGAGGGAAAAACTGTTTTTT. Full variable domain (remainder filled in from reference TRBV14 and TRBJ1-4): EAGVTQFPSHSVIEKGQTVTLRCDPISGHDNLYWYRRVMGKEIKFLLHFVKESKQDESGMPNNRFLAERTGGTYSTLKVQPAELEDSGVYFCASSPAAWRAREKLFFGSGTQLSVL.

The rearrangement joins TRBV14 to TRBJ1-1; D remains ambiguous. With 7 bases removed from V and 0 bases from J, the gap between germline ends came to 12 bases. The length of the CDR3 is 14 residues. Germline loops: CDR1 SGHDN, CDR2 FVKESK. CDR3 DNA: TGTGCCAGCACCGTCTCTACGGTGAACACTGAAGCTTTCTTT. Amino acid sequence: CASTVSTVNTEAFF. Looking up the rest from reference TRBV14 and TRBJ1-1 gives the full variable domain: EAGVTQFPSHSVIEKGQTVTLRCDPISGHDNLYWYRRVMGKEIKFLLHFVKESKQDESGMPNNRFLAERTGGTYSTLKVQPAELEDSGVYFCASTVSTVNTEAFFGQGTRLTVV.

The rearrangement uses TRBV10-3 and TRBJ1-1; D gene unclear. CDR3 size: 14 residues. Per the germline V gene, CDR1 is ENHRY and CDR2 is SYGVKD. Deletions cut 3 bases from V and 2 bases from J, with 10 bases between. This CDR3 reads CAISDGLGNTEAFF. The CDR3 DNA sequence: TGTGCCATCAGTGATGGACTGGGAAACACTGAAGCTTTCTTT.

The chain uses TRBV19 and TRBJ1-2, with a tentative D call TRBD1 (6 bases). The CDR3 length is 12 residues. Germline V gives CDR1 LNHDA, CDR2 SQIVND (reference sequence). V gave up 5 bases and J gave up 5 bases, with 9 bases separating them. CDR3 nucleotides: TGTGCCAGTAGTCCTGGGACATATGGCTACACCTTC. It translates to CASSPGTYGYTF.

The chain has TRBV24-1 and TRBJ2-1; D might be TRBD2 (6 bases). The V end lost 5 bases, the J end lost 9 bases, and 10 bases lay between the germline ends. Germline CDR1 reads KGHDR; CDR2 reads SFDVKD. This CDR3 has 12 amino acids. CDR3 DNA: TGTGCCACCAGTGTGGGGGGAGGTGAGCAGTTCTTC. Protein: CATSVGGGEQFF.

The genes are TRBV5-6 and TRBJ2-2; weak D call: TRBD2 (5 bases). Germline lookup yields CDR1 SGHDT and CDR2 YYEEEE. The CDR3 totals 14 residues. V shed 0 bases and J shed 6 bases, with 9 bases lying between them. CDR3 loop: CASSLDKRAGELFF. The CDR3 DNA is TGTGCCAGCAGCTTGGACAAGAGGGCCGGGGAGCTGTTTTTT.